This record looks at one T cell receptor beta chain sequence and its context. This sample was included in a study of blood T cell repertoires in COVID-19. Germline V gene sequence: CDR1 MNHEY, CDR2 SVGEGT. The CDR3 is 13 residues long. The V end lost 1 base, the J end lost 3 bases, and 4 bases lay between the germline ends. TCRdb's table, derived via immunoSEQ multiplex PCR, lists solely in-frame clones and lacks some. The data hold some 11,000 clones, with around 90% observed a single time. The chain links TRBV6-2 or TRBV6-3 to TRBJ1-5; D is uncertain. The receptor was isolated from a woman between 65 and 79 years old with active COVID-19. Sequencing was carried out using peripheral blood. The CDR3 region has the DNA TGTGCCAGCAGTTACTTACACAATCAGCCCCAGCATTTT. Translating gives CASSYLHNQPQHF.